This TCR beta chain was recovered during a study of human T cells and chemical hapten exposure. At the level of the study: Patients additionally received therapeutic doses of diphenylcyclopropenone on the scalp once a week, and this continued throughout the roughly 26-week study. Study-wide results and limits: Expanded TCRs showed more large CDR3 clusters than pre-sensitization or healthy control sets.

The library attached unique molecular identifiers to individual cDNA molecules. Authors' analysis steps: Samples held a median of roughly 100,000 TCRs, range roughly 20,000–700,000. TCRdb redid the calling of the RACE reads with MiXCR, one entry per CDR3 protein. These V and J calls are TCRdb output, not the study's own analysis. Altogether some 180,000 distinct CDR3 sequences are present, approximately 20% being singletons, with the ten largest covering about 6.7%. Time point indicated: patch test 1, 2 weeks after DPC sensitization. Noted treatment: therapeutic diphenylcyclopropenone sensitization with weekly scalp DPC. This clonotype was counted a few times. The antigen remains undetermined. This sequence originates from a woman between 50 and 59 years old with alopecia areata. Some clones in this sample may be carry-over from other donors' samples. Sequencing was performed on whole blood, taken in connection with sensitization to the hapten diphenylcyclopropenone (DPC).

The CDR3 sequence: CASSYVPGQGFFYGYTF. The CDR3 coding sequence is TGTGCCAGCAGTTACGTTCCGGGACAGGGGTTTTTCTATGGCTACACCTTC. The chain is built from TRBV6-2 or TRBV6-3 and TRBJ1-2; 10 positions match TRBD1. V shed 2 bases and J 4 bases; nucleotides not matched to a gene: 10. CDR3 size: 17 residues. CDR1 is MNHEY, CDR2 SVGEGT, per germline.